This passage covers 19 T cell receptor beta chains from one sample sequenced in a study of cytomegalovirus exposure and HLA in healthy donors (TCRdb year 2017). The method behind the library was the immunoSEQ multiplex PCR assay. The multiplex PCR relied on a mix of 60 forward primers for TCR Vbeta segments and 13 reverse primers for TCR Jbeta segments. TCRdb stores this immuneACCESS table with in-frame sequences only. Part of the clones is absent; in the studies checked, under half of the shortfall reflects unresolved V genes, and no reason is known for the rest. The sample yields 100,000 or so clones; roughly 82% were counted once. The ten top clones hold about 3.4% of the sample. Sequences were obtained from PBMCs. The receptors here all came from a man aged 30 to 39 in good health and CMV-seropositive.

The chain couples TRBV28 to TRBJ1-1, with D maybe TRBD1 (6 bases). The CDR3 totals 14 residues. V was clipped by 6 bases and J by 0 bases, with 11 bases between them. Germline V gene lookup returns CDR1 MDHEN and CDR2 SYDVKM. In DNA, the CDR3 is TGTGCCAGCAGACCCAGGGGACTGAACACTGAAGCTTTCTTT. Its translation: CASRPRGLNTEAFF.

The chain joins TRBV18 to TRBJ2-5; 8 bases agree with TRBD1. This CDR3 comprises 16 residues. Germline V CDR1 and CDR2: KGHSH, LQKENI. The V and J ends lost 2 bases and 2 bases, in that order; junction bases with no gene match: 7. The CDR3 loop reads CASSPITRTGQETQYF. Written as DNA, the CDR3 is TGTGCCAGCTCACCAATCACCCGGACAGGGCAAGAGACCCAGTACTTC.

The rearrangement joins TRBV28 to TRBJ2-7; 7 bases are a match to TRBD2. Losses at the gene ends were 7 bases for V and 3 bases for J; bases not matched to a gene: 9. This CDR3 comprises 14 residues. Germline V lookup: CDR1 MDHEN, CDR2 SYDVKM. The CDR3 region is CASTPGGPIYEQYF. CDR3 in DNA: TGTGCCAGCACACCGGGGGGTCCCATCTACGAGCAGTACTTC.

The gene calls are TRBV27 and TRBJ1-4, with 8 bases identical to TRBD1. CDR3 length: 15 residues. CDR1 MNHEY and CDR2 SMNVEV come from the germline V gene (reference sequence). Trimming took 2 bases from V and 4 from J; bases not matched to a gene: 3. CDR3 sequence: CASSLHRGINEKLFF. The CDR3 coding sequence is TGTGCCAGCAGTTTACACAGGGGGATTAATGAAAAACTGTTTTTT.

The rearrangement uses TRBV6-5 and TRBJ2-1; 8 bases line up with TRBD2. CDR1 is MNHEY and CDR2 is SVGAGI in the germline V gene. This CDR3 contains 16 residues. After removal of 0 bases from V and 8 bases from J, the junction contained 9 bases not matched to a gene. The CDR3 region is CASSYSNSGSLDEQFF. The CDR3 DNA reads TGTGCCAGCAGTTACTCTAACAGCGGGAGTCTAGATGAGCAGTTCTTC.

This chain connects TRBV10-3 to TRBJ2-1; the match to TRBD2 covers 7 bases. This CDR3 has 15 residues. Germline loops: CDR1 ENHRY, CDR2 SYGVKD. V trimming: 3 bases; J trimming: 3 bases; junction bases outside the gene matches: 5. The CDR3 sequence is CAISEDGGNYNEQFF. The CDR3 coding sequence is TGTGCCATCAGTGAAGACGGGGGGAACTACAATGAGCAGTTCTTC.

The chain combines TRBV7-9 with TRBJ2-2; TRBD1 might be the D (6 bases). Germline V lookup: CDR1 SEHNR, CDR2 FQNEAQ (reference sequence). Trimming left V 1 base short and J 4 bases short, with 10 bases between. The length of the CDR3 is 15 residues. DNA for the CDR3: TGTGCCAGCAGCTTAGGGGGACATATCACCGGGGAGCTGTTTTTT. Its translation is CASSLGGHITGELFF.

CDR3 nucleotide sequence: TGTGCCAGCAGCTTGGCCTACGAGCAGTACTTC. It is translated as CASSLAYEQYF. This chain uses TRBV5-6 with TRBJ2-5; D not resolved. Judging by the DNA end, TRBJ2-7 fits better; the J call may be wrong. The CDR3 sequence is 11 residues long. CDR1 is SGHDT and CDR2 is YYEEEE in the germline V gene.

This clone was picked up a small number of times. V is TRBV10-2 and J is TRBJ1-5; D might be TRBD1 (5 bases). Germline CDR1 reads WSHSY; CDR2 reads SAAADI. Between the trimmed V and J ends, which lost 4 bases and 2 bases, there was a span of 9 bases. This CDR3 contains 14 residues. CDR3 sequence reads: CASSGWGGNQPQHF. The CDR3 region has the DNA TGCGCCAGCAGTGGATGGGGGGGCAATCAGCCCCAGCATTTT.

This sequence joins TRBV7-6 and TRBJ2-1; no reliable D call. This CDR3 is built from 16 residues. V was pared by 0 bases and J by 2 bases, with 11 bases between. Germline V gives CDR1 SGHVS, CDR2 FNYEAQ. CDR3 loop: CASSLAHGGPYNEQFF. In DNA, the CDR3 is TGTGCCAGCAGCTTAGCGCATGGCGGCCCCTACAATGAGCAGTTCTTC.

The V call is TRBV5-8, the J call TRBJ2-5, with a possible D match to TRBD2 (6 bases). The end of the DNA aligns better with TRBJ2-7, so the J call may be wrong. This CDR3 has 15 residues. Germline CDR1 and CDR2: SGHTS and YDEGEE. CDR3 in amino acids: CASSLVASASYEQYF. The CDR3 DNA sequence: TGTGCCAGCAGCTTGGTTGCTAGCGCCTCCTACGAGCAGTACTTC.

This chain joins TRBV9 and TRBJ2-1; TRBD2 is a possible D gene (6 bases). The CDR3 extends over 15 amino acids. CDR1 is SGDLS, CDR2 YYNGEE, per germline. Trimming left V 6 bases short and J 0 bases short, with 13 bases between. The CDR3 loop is CASNQATSSYNEQFF. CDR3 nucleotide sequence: TGTGCCAGCAACCAGGCGACTAGCTCCTACAATGAGCAGTTCTTC. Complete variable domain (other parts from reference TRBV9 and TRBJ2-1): DSGVTQTPKHLITATGQRVTLRCSPRSGDLSVYWYQQSLDQGLQFLIQYYNGEERAKGNILERFSAQQFPDLHSELNLSSLELGDSALYFCASNQATSSYNEQFFGPGTRLTVL.

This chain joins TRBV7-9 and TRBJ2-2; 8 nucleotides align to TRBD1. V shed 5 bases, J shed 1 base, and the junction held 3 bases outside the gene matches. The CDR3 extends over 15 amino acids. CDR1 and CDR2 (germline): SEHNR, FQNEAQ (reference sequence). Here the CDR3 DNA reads TGTGCCAGCAGCCCTGACAGGGGGAACACCGGGGAGCTGTTTTTT. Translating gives CASSPDRGNTGELFF.

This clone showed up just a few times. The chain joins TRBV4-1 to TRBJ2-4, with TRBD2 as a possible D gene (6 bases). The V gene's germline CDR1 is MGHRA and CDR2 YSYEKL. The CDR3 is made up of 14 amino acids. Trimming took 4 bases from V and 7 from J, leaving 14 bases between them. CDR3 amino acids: CASSPRGGRNIQYF. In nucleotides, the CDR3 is TGCGCCAGCAGCCCGCGGGGAGGTCGGAACATTCAGTACTTC.

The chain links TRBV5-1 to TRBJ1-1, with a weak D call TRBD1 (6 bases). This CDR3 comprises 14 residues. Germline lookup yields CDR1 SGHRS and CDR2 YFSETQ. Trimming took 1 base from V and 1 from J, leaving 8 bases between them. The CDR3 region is CASSLQGPNTEAFF. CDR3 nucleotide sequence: TGCGCCAGCAGCTTGCAGGGGCCGAACACTGAAGCTTTCTTT.

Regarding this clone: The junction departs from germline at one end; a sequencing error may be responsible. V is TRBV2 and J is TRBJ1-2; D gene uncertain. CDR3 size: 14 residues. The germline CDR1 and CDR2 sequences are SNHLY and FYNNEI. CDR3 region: CAGSENQRVYGYTF. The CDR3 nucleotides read TGTGCCGGCAGTGAAAATCAGCGCGTCTATGGCTACACCTTC.

The CDR3 reads CASSQPQGYEQYF. In DNA, the CDR3 is TGTGCCAGCAGCCAACCACAGGGTTACGAGCAGTACTTC. The rearrangement uses TRBV7-9 and TRBJ2-7; a weak D match, TRBD1 (6 bases). There are 13 residues in the CDR3. Germline loops: CDR1 SEHNR, CDR2 FQNEAQ (reference sequence). V shed 5 bases and J shed 4 bases, with 12 bases lying between them.

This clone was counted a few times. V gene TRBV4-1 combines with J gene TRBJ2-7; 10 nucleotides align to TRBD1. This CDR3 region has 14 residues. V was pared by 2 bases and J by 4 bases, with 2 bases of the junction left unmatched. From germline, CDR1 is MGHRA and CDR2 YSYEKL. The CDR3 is CASSQRTGGYEQYF. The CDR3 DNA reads TGCGCCAGCAGCCAACGGACAGGGGGGTACGAGCAGTACTTC.

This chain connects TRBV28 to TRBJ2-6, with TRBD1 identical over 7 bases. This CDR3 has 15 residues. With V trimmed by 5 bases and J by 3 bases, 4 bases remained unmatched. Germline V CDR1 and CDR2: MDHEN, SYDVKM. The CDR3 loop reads CASSTDRDGANVLTF. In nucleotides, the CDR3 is TGTGCCAGCAGTACCGACAGGGATGGGGCCAACGTCCTGACTTTC.